The 2 T cell receptor beta chains below all came from one sample that was sequenced in a study of T cell responses to AZD1222 COVID-19 vaccine. Using immunoSEQ multiplex PCR, the repertoire was profiled, and TCRdb retains in-frame clones only, with some absent. The sample carries fewer than 200,000 clones, 70% to 90% recorded once. Source: peripheral blood, taken 28 days after the second AZD1222 dose. The source is an adult who received the AZD1222 COVID-19 vaccine.

The CDR3 DNA sequence: TGTGCCAGTAGTATGACAGGGAGGACGCATGGCTACACCTTC. Protein product: CASSMTGRTHGYTF. The chain recombines TRBV19 with TRBJ1-2; 7 bases line up with TRBD1. The V segment lost 3 bases and the J segment 6 bases; nucleotides outside the gene matches: 7. CDR3 length: 14 residues. CDR1 is LNHDA and CDR2 is SQIVND in the germline V gene (reference sequence). The full variable domain, completed using reference TRBV19 and TRBJ1-2, is DGGITQSPKYLFRKEGQNVTLSCEQNLNHDAMYWYRQDPGQGLRLIYYSQIVNDFQKGDIAEGYSVSREKKESFPLTVTSAQKNPTAFYLCASSMTGRTHGYTFGSGTRLTVV.

The rearrangement joins TRBV4-3 to TRBJ1-6; D is perhaps TRBD1 (6 bases). The CDR3 loop spans 15 amino acids. CDR1 LGHNA and CDR2 YSLEER come from the germline V gene. V shed 4 bases and J shed 7 bases, with 14 bases lying between them. CDR3 region: CASSPGDGWNSPLHF. The CDR3 nucleotides read TGCGCCAGCAGCCCAGGGGACGGATGGAATTCACCCCTCCACTTT.